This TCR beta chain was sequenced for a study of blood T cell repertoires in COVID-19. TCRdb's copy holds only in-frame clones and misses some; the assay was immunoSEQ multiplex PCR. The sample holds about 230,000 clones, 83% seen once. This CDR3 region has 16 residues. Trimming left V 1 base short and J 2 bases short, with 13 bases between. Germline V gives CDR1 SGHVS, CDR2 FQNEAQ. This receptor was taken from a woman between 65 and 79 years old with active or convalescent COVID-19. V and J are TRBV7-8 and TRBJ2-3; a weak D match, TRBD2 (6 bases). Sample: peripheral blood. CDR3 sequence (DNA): TGTGCCAGCAGCTTAGTCCTTAGCGGACCCACAGATACGCAGTATTTT. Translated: CASSLVLSGPTDTQYF.